The clone carrying this TCR beta chain showed up just a few times. Deletions cut 2 bases from V and 7 bases from J, with 21 bases between. The germline V gene encodes CDR1 MGHRA and CDR2 YSYEKL. The CDR3 runs 17 residues. This record comes from a study of blood T cell repertoires in COVID-19. On the study more broadly: Whether acute or convalescent, the COVID-19 samples came from the United States, Italy and Spain.

Clones were read by immunoSEQ multiplex PCR, and TCRdb kept only the in-frame ones, dropping some. The sample lists 200,000 to 250,000 clones; about nine tenths were seen once. This chain uses TRBV4-1 with TRBJ2-1, with D tentatively TRBD1 (6 bases). Sample: PBMCs or T cells enriched from blood (not recorded which). The sequence was obtained from a woman in her forties with acute COVID-19. The CDR3 loop reads CASSQLQGFLDKNEQFF. The CDR3 DNA reads as TGCGCCAGCAGCCAATTGCAGGGGTTCCTCGATAAAAATGAGCAGTTCTTC.